This T cell receptor beta chain was captured by sequencing in a study of graft-versus-host responses after intestinal transplantation. The wider study: Recipients obtained multivisceral, liver-intestinal, or isolated intestinal transplants. The study gave all recipients anti-thymocyte globulin induction, then tacrolimus and steroids for two to three years.

Trimming at V came to 4 bases and at J to 0 bases, leaving 16 bases not matched to a gene. Germline loops: CDR1 SGDLS, CDR2 YYNGEE. This CDR3 spans 19 amino acids. The repertoire was sequenced with immunoSEQ multiplex PCR; TCRdb's copy has only in-frame clones and lacks some. The top ten hold approximately 5.5% of the sample, which has approximately 92,000 clones, around 90% seen once. On this clone itself: Its antigen is not known.

The study, taken as a whole, reports: The highest levels of circulating GvH clones went along with early declines in HvG clones after transplant.

The receptor comes from a human donor who received an intestinal transplant. The material was unstimulated CD8+ T cells sorted from spleen or lymph node cells, obtained before intestinal transplant. This chain connects TRBV9 to TRBJ2-1, with 7 nucleotides matching TRBD1. CDR3 sequence (DNA): TGTGCCAGCAGCAAAGAACGACAGGGCTACCGGAGCTCCTACAATGAGCAGTTCTTC. This gives the protein CASSKERQGYRSSYNEQFF.